This T cell receptor (beta chain) was observed in a study of blood T cells in healthy people across ages. Using a J-beta primer mix together with a sample-barcoded 5' primer, a second PCR was run for roughly 6 to 11 cycles. Each cDNA molecule carried a tag from a template-switch adaptor that contained 12 random nucleotides. TCRdb independently ran MiXCR on the 5' RACE reads; one entry per CDR3 protein. The sample lists 780,000 or so distinct CDR3 sequences, 50% to 65% seen once, with about 42% in the top ten. The CDR3 is 16 residues long. The V gene end was trimmed by 6 bases and the J gene end by 7 bases; junction bases not matched to a gene: 9. The germline gives CDR1 MNHEY, CDR2 SVGEGT.

The sequenced sample was blood. This clonotype was obtained from a man aged 80 or over in good health. V usage is TRBV6-2 or TRBV6-3 and J usage is TRBJ2-1; 13 nucleotides agree with TRBD2. CDR3 nucleotide sequence: TGTGCCAGCAGAACGGGACTAGCGGGATTCGTTAATGAGCAGTTCTTC. Encoded protein: CASRTGLAGFVNEQFF.